These 10 T cell receptor beta chains were sequenced from one sample in a study of shared clonotypes between healthy human individuals. Here immunoSEQ multiplex PCR was the method, and the copy in TCRdb shows in-frame clones only, minus some. This repertoire shows roughly 2,300,000 clones, about 90% found once; its top ten account for 0.37%. The sequenced material came from naive CD4+ T cells from PBMCs. Documented subset: CD45RA+ positively selected. Source of these receptors: a man aged 18 to 29 in good health. Some clones in this sample may be carry-over from other donors' samples.

This clone was found a few times. The gene calls are TRBV30 and TRBJ1-1, with D possibly being TRBD1 (5 bases). Trimming left V 1 base short and J 5 bases short, with 11 bases between. The germline CDR1 and CDR2 sequences are GTSNPN and SVGIG (reference sequence). The CDR3 has 13 residues. CDR3 region: CAWSDGRGTEAFF. For the CDR3, the DNA is TGTGCCTGGAGTGACGGGAGGGGTACTGAAGCTTTCTTT. The full variable domain, with the rest looked up from reference TRBV30 and TRBJ1-1, is SQTIHQWPATLVQPVGSPLSLECTVEGTSNPNLYWYRQAAGRGLQLLFYSVGIGQISSEVPQNLSASRPQDRQFILSSKKLLLSDSGFYLCAWSDGRGTEAFFGQGTRLTVV.

On this clone itself: The same CDR3 also results from other DNA sequences found in this sample. The chain recombines TRBV9 with TRBJ2-3, with a tentative D call TRBD2 (5 bases). This CDR3 has 15 residues. Germline assignment: CDR1 SGDLS and CDR2 YYNGEE. Trimming shortened V by 0 bases and J by 1 base, and 9 bases separated the two germline ends. The CDR3 protein is CASSVVGSGTDTQYF. In DNA form, the CDR3 reads TGTGCCAGCAGCGTAGTAGGGAGCGGCACAGATACGCAGTATTTT.

The chain uses TRBV5-4 and TRBJ1-1; a possible D gene is TRBD1 (5 bases). The CDR3 has 16 residues. From germline, CDR1 is SGHNT and CDR2 YYREEE (reference sequence). Trimming left V 4 bases short and J 1 base short, with 17 bases between. CDR3 sequence (DNA): TGTGCCAGCAGCGCCGCCCACCCGAGGGGGAACACTGAAGCTTTCTTT. Translated, it gives CASSAAHPRGNTEAFF.

The chain joins TRBV15 to TRBJ2-5; maybe TRBD2 (6 bases). V was pared by 8 bases and J by 5 bases, with 6 bases between. Germline V gene sequence: CDR1 LNHNV, CDR2 YYDKDF (reference sequence). The CDR3 runs to 10 residues. The CDR3 DNA follows: TGTGCCACCGGAGGGGAGACCCAGTACTTC. Its protein is CATGGETQYF.

The chain joins TRBV30 to TRBJ1-1; D gene unclear. V was clipped by 1 base and J by 3 bases, with 12 bases between them. CDR1 and CDR2 (germline): GTSNPN, SVGIG (reference sequence). This CDR3 is 14 amino acids long. As DNA, the CDR3 is TGTGCCTGGAGTGCCGATGTGGAGGACACTGAAGCTTTCTTT. Its translation: CAWSADVEDTEAFF.

Remarks on this clone: The same CDR3 arises from other DNA sequences in this sample as well. The chain employs TRBV10-3 and TRBJ2-7; D may be TRBD1 (6 bases). This CDR3 region has 18 residues. Germline values: CDR1 ENHRY, CDR2 SYGVKD. V was shortened by 3 bases and J by 4 bases, with 25 bases between the two germline ends. The CDR3 loop is CAISDRRTEKAKGYEQYF. Written as DNA, the CDR3 is TGTGCCATCAGTGATAGAAGGACAGAGAAGGCTAAAGGGTACGAGCAGTACTTC.

V usage is TRBV18 and J usage is TRBJ2-1; no reliable D call. V was shortened by 0 bases and J by 0 bases, with 12 bases between the two germline ends. This CDR3 is 17 amino acids long. In germline, CDR1 is KGHSH, CDR2 LQKENI. This CDR3 is CASSPPRAGSSYNEQFF. The CDR3 coding sequence is TGTGCCAGCTCACCACCCCGGGCCGGAAGCTCCTACAATGAGCAGTTCTTC. Drawing the rest from reference TRBV18 and TRBJ2-1, the complete variable domain is NAGVMQNPRHLVRRRGQEARLRCSPMKGHSHVYWYRQLPEEGLKFMVYLQKENIIDESGMPKERFSAEFPKEGPSILRIQQVVRGDSAAYFCASSPPRAGSSYNEQFFGPGTRLTVL.

The V and J genes are TRBV5-1 and TRBJ2-1; 9 positions match TRBD1. This CDR3 is built from 17 residues. J was trimmed by 4 bases and V by 1 base; bases with no gene match: 9. Germline CDR1 and CDR2: SGHRS and YFSETQ. The CDR3 DNA sequence: TGCGCCAGCAGCTTGTCGTCCCCGGGACAGGGTTACAATGAGCAGTTCTTC. Its translation: CASSLSSPGQGYNEQFF.

The chain has TRBV5-1 and TRBJ1-2; TRBD1 matches at 8 bases. The CDR3 covers 14 residues. V shed 4 bases and J 7 bases; nucleotides not matched to a gene: 9. Germline V gene lookup returns CDR1 SGHRS and CDR2 YFSETQ. This CDR3 is CASSQTGATGGYTF. Written as DNA, the CDR3 is TGCGCCAGCAGCCAGACAGGGGCGACGGGTGGCTACACCTTC.

The chain has TRBV9 and TRBJ2-3; perhaps TRBD2 as D (5 bases). Per the germline V gene, CDR1 is SGDLS and CDR2 is YYNGEE. The CDR3 length is 13 residues. V was pared by 4 bases and J by 6 bases, with 12 bases between. The CDR3 here is CASSPRPGDTQYF. The DNA for the CDR3 is TGTGCCAGCAGCCCGAGACCGGGGGATACGCAGTATTTT.